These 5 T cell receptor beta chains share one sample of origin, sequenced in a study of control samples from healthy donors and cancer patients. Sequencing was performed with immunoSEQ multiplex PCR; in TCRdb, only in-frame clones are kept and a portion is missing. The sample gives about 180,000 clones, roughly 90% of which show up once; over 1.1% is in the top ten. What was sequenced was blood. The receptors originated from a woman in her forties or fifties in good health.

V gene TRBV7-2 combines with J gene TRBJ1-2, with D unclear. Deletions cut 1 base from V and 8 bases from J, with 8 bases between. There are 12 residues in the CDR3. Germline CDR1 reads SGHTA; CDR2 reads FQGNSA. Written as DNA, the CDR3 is TGTGCCAGCAGCTTAGGGGTTTTAGGCTACACCTTC. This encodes CASSLGVLGYTF.

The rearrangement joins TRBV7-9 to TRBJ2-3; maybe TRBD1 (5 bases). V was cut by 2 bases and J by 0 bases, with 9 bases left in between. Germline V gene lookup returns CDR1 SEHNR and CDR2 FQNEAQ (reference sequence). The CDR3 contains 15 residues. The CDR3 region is CASSLKGRSTDTQYF. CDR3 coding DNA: TGTGCCAGCAGCTTAAAGGGGCGCAGCACAGATACGCAGTATTTT. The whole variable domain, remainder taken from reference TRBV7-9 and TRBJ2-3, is DTGVSQNPRHKITKRGQNVTFRCDPISEHNRLYWYRQTLGQGPEFLTYFQNEAQLEKSRLLSDRFSAERPKGSFSTLEIQRTEQGDSAMYLCASSLKGRSTDTQYFGPGTRLTVL.

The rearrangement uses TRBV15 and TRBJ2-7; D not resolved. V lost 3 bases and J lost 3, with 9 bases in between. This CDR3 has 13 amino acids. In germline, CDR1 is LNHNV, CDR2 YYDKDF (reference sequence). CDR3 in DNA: TGTGCCACCAGCAGGGACCCGAACTACGAGCAGTACTTC. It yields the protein CATSRDPNYEQYF.

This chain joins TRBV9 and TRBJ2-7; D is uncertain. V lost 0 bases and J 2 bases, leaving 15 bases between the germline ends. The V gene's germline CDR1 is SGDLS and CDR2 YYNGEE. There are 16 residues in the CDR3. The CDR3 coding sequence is TGTGCCAGCAGCGTAGGCGTCGGGCGCAACACCTACGAGCAGTACTTC. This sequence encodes CASSVGVGRNTYEQYF.

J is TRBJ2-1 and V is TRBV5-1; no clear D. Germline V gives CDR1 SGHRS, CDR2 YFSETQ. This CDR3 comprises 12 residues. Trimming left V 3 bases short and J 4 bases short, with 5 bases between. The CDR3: CASSSLYNEQFF. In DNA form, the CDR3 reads TGCGCCAGCAGCTCATTGTACAATGAGCAGTTCTTC.